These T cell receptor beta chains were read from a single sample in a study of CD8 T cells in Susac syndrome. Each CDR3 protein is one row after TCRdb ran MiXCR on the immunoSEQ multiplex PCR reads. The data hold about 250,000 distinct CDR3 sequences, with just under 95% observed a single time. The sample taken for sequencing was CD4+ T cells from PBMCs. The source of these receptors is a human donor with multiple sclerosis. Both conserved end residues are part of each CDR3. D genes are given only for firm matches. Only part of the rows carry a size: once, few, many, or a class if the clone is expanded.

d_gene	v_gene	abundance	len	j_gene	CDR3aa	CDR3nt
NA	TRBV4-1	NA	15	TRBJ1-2	CASSQGYREYVGYTF	TGCGCCAGCAGCCAAGGCTACAGGGAGTATGTGGGCTACACCTTC
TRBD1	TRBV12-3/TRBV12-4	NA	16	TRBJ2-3	CASSFFRDRVSGTQYF	TGTGCCAGCAGTTTCTTCCGGGACAGGGTCTCGGGTACGCAGTATTTT
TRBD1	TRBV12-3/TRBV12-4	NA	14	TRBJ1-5	CASSLGTGGQPQHF	TGTGCCAGCAGTTTAGGGACAGGGGGTCAGCCCCAGCATTTT
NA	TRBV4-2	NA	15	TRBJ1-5	CASSLQGTTVQPQHF	TGTGCCAGCAGCCTGCAGGGGACGACGGTTCAGCCCCAGCATTTT
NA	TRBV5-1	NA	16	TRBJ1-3	CASSTRQDYSGNTIYF	TGCGCCAGCAGCACCAGACAGGACTACTCTGGAAACACCATATATTTT
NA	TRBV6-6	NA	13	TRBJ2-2	CASSPLDAGELFF	TGTGCCAGCAGCCCCCTGGACGCCGGGGAGCTGTTTTTT
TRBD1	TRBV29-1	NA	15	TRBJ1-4	CSVEDLETGGEKLFF	TGCAGCGTTGAAGATCTTGAGACAGGGGGCGAAAAACTGTTTTTT
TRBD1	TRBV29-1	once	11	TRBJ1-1	CSSGQDTEAFF	TGCAGCTCGGGACAGGACACTGAAGCTTTCTTT
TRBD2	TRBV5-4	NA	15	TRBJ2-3	CASSLVGGNADTQYF	TGTGCCAGCAGCTTGGTGGGAGGGAACGCAGATACGCAGTATTTT
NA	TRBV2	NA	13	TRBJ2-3	CASSPDGTDTQYF	TGTGCCAGCTCTCCTGACGGCACAGATACGCAGTATTTT
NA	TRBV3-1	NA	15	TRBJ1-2	CASSQDPQLLRGYTF	TGTGCCAGCAGCCAAGATCCCCAGCTACTCAGGGGCTACACCTTC
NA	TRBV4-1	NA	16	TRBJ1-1	CASSQGGSRRNTEAFF	TGCGCCAGCAGCCAAGGGGGGTCCCGGAGGAACACTGAAGCTTTCTTT
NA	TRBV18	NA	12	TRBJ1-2	CASSPRGDGYTF	TGTGCCAGCTCACCACGGGGAGATGGCTACACCTTC
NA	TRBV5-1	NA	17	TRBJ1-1	CASSWGTSTRLNTEAFF	TGCGCCAGCAGCTGGGGGACCTCAACCCGCTTGAACACTGAAGCTTTCTTT
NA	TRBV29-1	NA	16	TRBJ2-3	CSVAEGLAMSTDTQYF	TGCAGCGTTGCGGAGGGGCTAGCGATGAGCACAGATACGCAGTATTTT
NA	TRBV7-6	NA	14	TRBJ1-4	CASSQEATNEKLFF	TGTGCCAGCAGCCAGGAGGCAACTAATGAAAAACTGTTTTTT
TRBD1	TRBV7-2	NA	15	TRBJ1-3	CASSFVSTGVDTIYF	TGTGCCAGCAGCTTCGTTTCCACAGGGGTAGACACCATATATTTT
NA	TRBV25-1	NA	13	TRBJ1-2	CASSGWQGYGYTF	TGTGCCAGCAGTGGATGGCAGGGGTATGGCTACACCTTC
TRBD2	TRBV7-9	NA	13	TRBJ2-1	CASRTSGSDEQFF	TGTGCCAGCAGGACAAGCGGGAGCGATGAGCAGTTCTTC
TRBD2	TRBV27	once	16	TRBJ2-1	CASSFGGLAGTNEQFF	TGTGCCAGCAGTTTTGGTGGGCTAGCGGGGACCAATGAGCAGTTCTTC
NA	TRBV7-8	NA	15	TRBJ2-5	CASSARHPSKETQYF	TGTGCCAGCAGCGCGAGACACCCCTCAAAAGAGACCCAGTACTTC
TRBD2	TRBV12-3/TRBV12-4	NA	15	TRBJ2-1	CASRWTRKSGNEQFF	TGTGCCAGCAGATGGACTAGAAAATCCGGCAATGAGCAGTTCTTC
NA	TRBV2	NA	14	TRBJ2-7	CASSVGSSSYEQYF	TGTGCCAGCAGTGTAGGCTCGTCCAGCTACGAGCAGTACTTC
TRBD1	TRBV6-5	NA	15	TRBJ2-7	CASSYLGTAIYEQYF	TGTGCCAGCAGTTACCTCGGGACAGCGATTTACGAGCAGTACTTC
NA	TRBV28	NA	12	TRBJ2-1	CASTQAYNEQFF	TGTGCCAGCACTCAGGCATACAATGAGCAGTTCTTC
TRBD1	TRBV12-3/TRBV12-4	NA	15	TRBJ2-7	CASTIRPGGGYEQYF	TGTGCCAGCACCATCCGTCCAGGGGGCGGGTACGAGCAGTACTTC
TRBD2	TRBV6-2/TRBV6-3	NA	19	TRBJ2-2	CASSYSSGRGPSNTGELFF	TGTGCCAGCAGTTACTCGAGCGGGAGAGGCCCTTCGAACACCGGGGAGCTGTTTTTT
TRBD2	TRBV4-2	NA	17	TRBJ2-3	CASSPPGTSSSTDTQYF	TGTGCCAGCAGCCCGCCCGGGACTAGCAGTAGCACAGATACGCAGTATTTT
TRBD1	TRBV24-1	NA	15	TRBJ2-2	CATSERTGGRGELFF	TGTGCCACCAGTGAGCGGACAGGGGGCAGAGGGGAGCTGTTTTTT
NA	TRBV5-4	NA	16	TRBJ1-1	CASSLGAGRMNTEAFF	TGTGCCAGCAGCTTGGGCGCAGGGCGCATGAACACTGAAGCTTTCTTT
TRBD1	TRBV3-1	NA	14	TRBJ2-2	CASSRGQQLGELFF	TGTGCCAGCAGCCGGGGACAGCAGCTGGGGGAGCTGTTTTTT
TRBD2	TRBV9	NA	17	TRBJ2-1	CASSVGAGGGSYNEQFF	TGTGCCAGCAGCGTAGGAGCGGGAGGGGGGTCCTACAATGAGCAGTTCTTC
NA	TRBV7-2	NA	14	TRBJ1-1	CASSLALGYTEAFF	TGTGCCAGCAGCTTAGCCTTGGGATACACTGAAGCTTTCTTT
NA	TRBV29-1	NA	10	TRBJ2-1	CSGGELEQFF	TGCAGCGGGGGGGAGCTTGAGCAGTTCTTC
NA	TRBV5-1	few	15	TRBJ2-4	CASSLAWGAKNIQYF	TGCGCCAGCAGCTTGGCCTGGGGAGCCAAAAACATTCAGTACTTC
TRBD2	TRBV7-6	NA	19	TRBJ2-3	CASSSALGLAGVITDTQYF	TGTGCCAGCAGCTCAGCCCTGGGACTAGCGGGGGTGATCACAGATACGCAGTATTTT
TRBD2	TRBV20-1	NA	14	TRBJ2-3	CSARTSGGSDTQYF	TGCAGCGCGAGAACTAGCGGGGGATCAGATACGCAGTATTTT
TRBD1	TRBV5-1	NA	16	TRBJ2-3	CASSSAGTGYIDTQYF	TGCGCCAGCAGCTCGGCGGGGACAGGGTATATCGATACGCAGTATTTT
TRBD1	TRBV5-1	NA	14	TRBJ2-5	CASSPGQGEETQYF	TGCGCCAGCAGCCCGGGACAGGGCGAAGAGACCCAGTACTTC
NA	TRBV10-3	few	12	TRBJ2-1	CAISESGNEQFF	TGTGCCATCAGTGAGTCCGGCAATGAGCAGTTCTTC
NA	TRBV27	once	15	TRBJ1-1	CASRDGAPRNTEAFF	TGTGCCAGCAGAGACGGAGCACCTCGGAACACTGAAGCTTTCTTT
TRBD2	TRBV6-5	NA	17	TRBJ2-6	CASSYTSGGAGANVLTF	TGTGCCAGCAGTTACACTTCGGGAGGGGCTGGGGCCAACGTCCTGACTTTC
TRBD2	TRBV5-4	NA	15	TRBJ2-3	CASTPPGGSTDTQFF	TGTGCCAGCACCCCTCCGGGGGGTAGCACAGATACGCAGTTTTTT
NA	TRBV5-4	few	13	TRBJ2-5	CASSLRGPETQYF	TGTGCCAGCAGCTTGAGAGGTCCAGAGACCCAGTACTTC
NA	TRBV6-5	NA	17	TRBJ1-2	CASSYATTGGIGKGYTF	TGTGCCAGCAGTTACGCCACCACTGGGGGGATTGGGAAGGGCTACACCTTC
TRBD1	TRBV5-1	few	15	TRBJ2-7	CASSSQGQGPYEQYF	TGCGCCAGCAGCTCCCAGGGACAGGGCCCCTACGAGCAGTACTTC
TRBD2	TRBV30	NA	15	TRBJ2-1	CAWRGGTGEIAEQFF	TGTGCCTGGAGGGGGGGGACCGGGGAGATAGCTGAGCAGTTCTTC
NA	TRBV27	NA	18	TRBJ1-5	CASSPGWGKGEGNQPQHF	TGTGCCAGCAGTCCAGGGTGGGGGAAAGGGGAGGGGAATCAGCCCCAGCATTTT
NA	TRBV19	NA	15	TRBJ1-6	CASSPGQSSHSPLHF	TGTGCCAGTAGTCCCGGACAGTCCAGCCATTCACCCCTCCACTTT